This T cell receptor (beta chain) was sequenced during a study of T cell responses to AZD1222 COVID-19 vaccine. Produced via immunoSEQ multiplex PCR; TCRdb's table is partial and in-frame only. Found here are around 90,000 clones, 80% to 90% of them singletons; the top ten hold 5.5% to 7%. Study-level points and caveats: Across spike, vaccine-associated CD4 TCRs were found, dominant at 160-218 and 743-854. Among the donors, most were white British and more were female, and clonal diversity was possibly underestimated. Recipients of AZD1222 seropositive at baseline numbered only 6 or 7. A rise in Spike-specific TCR breadth and depth followed two AZD1222 doses.

The CDR3 has 11 residues. With 8 bases removed from V and 4 bases from J, the gap between germline ends came to 9 bases. Germline V gene data show CDR1 as GTSNPN and CDR2 as SVGIG (reference sequence). Notes on this clone: Antigen specificity is unknown.

The rearrangement uses TRBV30 and TRBJ1-3; no clear D. This clonotype was obtained from an adult in good health. The sequencing here drew on peripheral blood, taken on day 0 of AZD1222 vaccination. The CDR3 DNA is TGTGCCGGATGGGGAGGAAACACCATATATTTT. It translates to CAGWGGNTIYF.